The text below deals with one T cell receptor (beta chain). The CDR3 extends over 17 amino acids. The ends were cut back, 3 bases at V and 0 bases at J, with 14 bases in the middle. Germline values: CDR1 LGHNA, CDR2 YNFKEQ. These data originate in a study of blood T cell repertoires in COVID-19. Repertoires were generated with immunoSEQ multiplex PCR, while TCRdb's copy carries only in-frame clones and drops some. This sample has 350,000 to 450,000 clones, with 80% to 90% found just once. Adults between roughly 18 and 100 years of age took part from fewer than 30 US areas. Input material: PBMCs or T cells enriched from blood (not recorded which). This clonotype originated in a man aged 25-45 years who had recovered from COVID-19. The V call is TRBV4-2, the J call TRBJ2-2, with unresolved D. In nucleotides, the CDR3 is TGTGCCAGCAGCCAGCGCCAAGGAGTTACGAACACCGGGGAGCTGTTTTTT. Translated: CASSQRQGVTNTGELFF.